The present T cell receptor beta chain was sequenced within a study of blood T cell repertoires in COVID-19. Profiling relied on immunoSEQ multiplex PCR, and the TCRdb table lists in-frame clones only, not all of them. Among approximately 440,000 clones listed, around 90% were seen once. Germline V lookup: CDR1 SNHLY, CDR2 FYNNEI. V lost 10 bases, J lost 1 base, and 9 bases stayed unmatched. The CDR3 is 14 residues long. The chain couples TRBV2 to TRBJ1-1; 7 bases are shared with TRBD1. The source of this sequence is a woman aged 18-30 years who had recovered from COVID-19. Sequenced: PBMCs or T cells enriched from blood (not recorded which). The CDR3 region is CATSPTGENTEAFF. CDR3 coding DNA: TGTGCCACCTCACCAACAGGGGAGAACACTGAAGCTTTCTTT.